The 27 T cell receptor beta chains listed next were all sequenced from one sample in a study of blood T cell repertoires in COVID-19. Assay: immunoSEQ multiplex PCR; the TCRdb copy retains only in-frame clones and omits some. The sample has 250,000 or so clones, 88% seen once. The sequenced sample consisted of peripheral blood. The receptors originated from a woman in her thirties with acute or convalescent COVID-19.

Comments on this clone: Additional DNA sequences in this sample encode the identical CDR3. V and J are TRBV5-6 and TRBJ2-7; tentatively, D is TRBD1 (5 bases). Germline lookup yields CDR1 SGHDT and CDR2 YYEEEE. There are 12 residues in the CDR3. V lost 2 bases to trimming and J lost 3 bases, with 6 bases between them. For the CDR3, the DNA is TGTGCCAGCAGCTTCCAGGGCTACGAGCAGTACTTC. Protein sequence: CASSFQGYEQYF.

This clone was observed once. The J gene is TRBJ2-5, the V gene TRBV12-2; the D call in the table, TRBD2, was not verified against the DNA. TRBV12-2 constitutes a pseudogene. CDR3 length: 21 residues. The CDR3 bases are TGTGCAAGTCGCTTATGGGTCGTACCCCCGGCCGGCGGATACCTCCAAGAGACCCAGTACTTC. Translating gives CASRLWVVPPAGGYLQETQYF.

This rearrangement joins TRBV7-3 to TRBJ2-3; the match to TRBD2 covers 9 bases. With 2 bases clipped from V and 3 bases from J, the junction kept 3 bases outside the gene matches. The germline gives CDR1 SGHTA, CDR2 FQGTGA. The CDR3 runs to 15 residues. The CDR3 bases are TGTGCCAGCAGCTTAGCGGGAGGGATGACAGATACGCAGTATTTT. The encoded protein is CASSLAGGMTDTQYF.

The chain has TRBV19 and TRBJ2-7; 10 bases fit TRBD1. The CDR3 totals 16 residues. In germline, CDR1 is LNHDA, CDR2 SQIVND (reference sequence). V was clipped by 4 bases and J by 6 bases; unmatched bases: 12. In DNA, the CDR3 is TGTGCCAGTAGTACCTTGGACGGGACAGGGGTTGGCGAGCAGTACTTC. Translated: CASSTLDGTGVGEQYF.

This clone was detected once. V usage is TRBV6-5 and J usage is TRBJ2-7, with TRBD2 identical over 10 bases. The V and J ends lost 6 bases and 2 bases, in that order; junction bases with no gene match: 4. The CDR3 spans 14 residues. Germline assignment: CDR1 MNHEY and CDR2 SVGAGI. The CDR3 loop reads CASSQAGGPYEQYF. The CDR3 nucleotides are TGTGCCAGCAGCCAAGCGGGAGGGCCCTACGAGCAGTACTTC.

The chain combines TRBV6-2 or TRBV6-3 with TRBJ2-3, with D hard to call. The germline gives CDR1 MNHEY, CDR2 SVGEGT. This CDR3 has 12 residues. V lost 6 bases and J 2 bases, leaving 6 bases between the germline ends. The CDR3 DNA reads as TGTGCCAGCAGCGAGGTCACAGATACGCAGTATTTT. Protein: CASSEVTDTQYF.

The chain's CDR3 is CASSKDRWDTQYF. The CDR3 DNA follows: TGTGCCAGTAGTAAGGACAGGTGGGATACGCAGTATTTT. This rearrangement joins TRBV19 to TRBJ2-3, with 7 positions matching TRBD1. V was pared by 4 bases and J by 6 bases, with 4 bases of the junction left unmatched. In germline, CDR1 is LNHDA, CDR2 SQIVND (reference sequence). The CDR3 sequence is 13 residues long.

The chain joins TRBV10-1 to TRBJ2-1; 10 bases match TRBD2. The V gene end was trimmed by 1 base and the J gene end by 5 bases; junction bases not matched to a gene: 17. Germline CDR1 WNHNN, CDR2 SYGVQD (reference sequence). The CDR3 runs to 20 residues. The CDR3 bases are TGCGCCAGCAGTGAGTTGGCAGGGGCCACATTAGCGGGAGGTAACAATGAGCAGTTCTTC. It specifies CASSELAGATLAGGNNEQFF.

V is TRBV9 and J is TRBJ2-7, with D perhaps matching TRBD2 (6 bases). Trimming stripped 3 bases from V and 4 bases from J, with 14 bases between. CDR1 SGDLS and CDR2 YYNGEE come from the germline V gene. The CDR3 runs 14 residues. CDR3 in DNA: TGTGCCAGCAGCGATGGGGGGACTCTTTACGAGCAGTACTTC. Its protein product is CASSDGGTLYEQYF. Full variable domain (missing parts from reference TRBV9 and TRBJ2-7): DSGVTQTPKHLITATGQRVTLRCSPRSGDLSVYWYQQSLDQGLQFLIQYYNGEERAKGNILERFSAQQFPDLHSELNLSSLELGDSALYFCASSDGGTLYEQYFGPGTRLTVT.

The CDR3 reads CATKDWQNYNEQFF. DNA for the CDR3: TGTGCCACCAAGGACTGGCAGAACTACAATGAGCAGTTCTTC. The gene calls are TRBV19 and TRBJ2-1; tentatively, D is TRBD2 (5 bases). Germline V gene sequence: CDR1 LNHDA, CDR2 SQIVND (reference sequence). The V gene lost 10 bases and the J gene lost 3 bases, with 16 bases spanning the gap. This CDR3 comprises 14 residues.

A single count supports this clone. This chain connects TRBV4-2 to TRBJ2-5; 8 bases match TRBD2. Germline lookup yields CDR1 LGHNA and CDR2 YNFKEQ. The J segment lost 2 bases and the V segment lost 4 bases, leaving 3 bases of the junction unmatched. CDR3 length equals 14 residues. The CDR3 here is CASSLSGEQETQYF. The CDR3, as DNA: TGTGCCAGCAGCCTTAGCGGGGAACAAGAGACCCAGTACTTC.

This clone came up once. This chain links TRBV7-2 with TRBJ2-7; 11 positions match TRBD2. There are 15 residues in the CDR3. The V gene end was trimmed by 3 bases and the J gene end by 4 bases; junction bases not matched to a gene: 5. Germline CDR1 and CDR2: SGHTA and FQGNSA. The CDR3 spells CASSLPSGRRYEQYF. Written as DNA, the CDR3 is TGTGCCAGCAGCTTGCCTAGCGGGAGGAGGTACGAGCAGTACTTC.

This clone was found a few times. The chain recombines TRBV30 with TRBJ2-7; the D gene is possibly TRBD2 (6 bases). CDR3 length: 14 amino acids. Germline-derived CDR1 and CDR2 are GTSNPN and SVGIG (reference sequence). V was pared by 4 bases and J by 0 bases, with 13 bases between. The CDR3 protein is CAWKRGGISYEQYF. CDR3 bases: TGTGCCTGGAAGCGAGGAGGGATCTCCTACGAGCAGTACTTC.

The rearrangement links TRBV7-6 to TRBJ2-7; possibly TRBD2 for D (6 bases). Trimming pared 5 bases from V and 6 bases from J, leaving 17 bases between. The V gene's germline CDR1 is SGHVS and CDR2 FNYEAQ. The length of the CDR3 is 14 residues. DNA for the CDR3: TGTGCCAGCAGCCCCAGGCTGGAGGGGCGCGAGCAGTACTTC. Its translation: CASSPRLEGREQYF.

This clone was detected once. V usage is TRBV6-1 and J usage is TRBJ2-4; D uncertain. The V end lost 0 bases, the J end lost 7 bases, and 7 bases lay between the germline ends. This CDR3 comprises 13 residues. The V gene's germline CDR1 is MNHNS and CDR2 SASEGT. Here the CDR3 DNA reads TGTGCCAGCAGTGAAGCACCCGGGAACATTCAGTACTTC. Its translation: CASSEAPGNIQYF.

This sequence joins TRBV29-1 and TRBJ2-5; 10 bases line up with TRBD2. V shed 4 bases, J shed 5 bases, and the junction held 1 base outside the gene matches. The CDR3 totals 12 residues. Germline V lookup: CDR1 SQVTM, CDR2 ANQGSEA. Written as DNA, the CDR3 is TGCAGCGTTGCTAGCGGGAGTGAGACCCAGTACTTC. Translated, it gives CSVASGSETQYF. Combining the CDR3 with reference TRBV29-1 and TRBJ2-5 gives the whole variable domain SAVISQKPSRDICQRGTSLTIQCQVDSQVTMMFWYRQQPGQSLTLIATANQGSEATYESGFVIDKFPISRPNLTFSTLTVSNMSPEDSSIYLCSVASGSETQYFGPGTRLLVL.

This clone appeared a single time. The chain combines TRBV6-5 with TRBJ2-4; no clear D gene. V lost 7 bases, J lost 7 bases, and 14 bases lay in between. The CDR3 runs to 13 residues. Germline lookup yields CDR1 MNHEY and CDR2 SVGAGI. The CDR3 nucleotides are TGTGCCAGCACCACTCCGACTGGCAACATTCAGTACTTC. Residues: CASTTPTGNIQYF.

This chain joins TRBV18 and TRBJ2-5, with D perhaps TRBD2 (6 bases). Germline CDR1 reads KGHSH; CDR2 reads LQKENI. V dropped 3 bases and J dropped 4 bases, with 12 bases sitting between them. The CDR3 is 14 amino acids. The CDR3 bases are TGTGCCAGCTCACCGGGACTGGTCGGAGAGACCCAGTACTTC. Its translation is CASSPGLVGETQYF.

Here the CDR3 DNA reads TGTGCCAGCAGCTTGGCGGGACCCCGAAGGAATGAGCAGTTCTTC. Translating it yields CASSLAGPRRNEQFF. V is TRBV7-2 and J is TRBJ2-1; D is possibly TRBD2 (6 bases). The CDR3 is 15 amino acids. CDR1 SGHTA and CDR2 FQGNSA come from the germline V gene. With 3 bases removed from V and 7 bases from J, the gap between germline ends came to 16 bases.

This chain connects TRBV11-3 to TRBJ2-1; 7 bases line up with TRBD2. The CDR3 spans 13 residues. V trimming: 7 bases; J trimming: 8 bases; junction bases outside the gene matches: 8. Germline assignment: CDR1 SGHNT and CDR2 YENEEA. The CDR3 DNA is TGTGCCAGCAAGTGGGAGGGATTGGATGAGCAGTTCTTC. This encodes CASKWEGLDEQFF. The full variable domain, in which reference TRBV11-3 and TRBJ2-1 provide the parts outside the CDR3, is EAGVVQSPRYKIIEKKQPVAFWCNPISGHNTLYWYLQNLGQGPELLIRYENEEAVDDSQLPKDRFSAERLKGVDSTLKIQPAELGDSAVYLCASKWEGLDEQFFGPGTRLTVL.

The sample holds one count of this clone. The chain carries TRBV5-4 and TRBJ2-1, with 10 bases lining up with TRBD2. Germline V gene data show CDR1 as SGHNT and CDR2 as YYREEE (reference sequence). The V segment lost 0 bases and the J segment 4 bases; nucleotides outside the gene matches: 7. The CDR3 is 17 amino acids. CDR3 in amino acids: CASSLGASGSGYNEQFF. CDR3 nucleotide sequence: TGTGCCAGCAGCTTGGGGGCTAGCGGGAGTGGGTACAATGAGCAGTTCTTC.

This clone appeared once. The V and J genes are TRBV24-1 and TRBJ1-2; 12 bases map to TRBD1. Germline-derived CDR1 and CDR2 are KGHDR and SFDVKD. The J segment lost 7 bases and the V segment lost 3 bases, leaving 2 bases of the junction unmatched. The CDR3 consists of 14 residues. CDR3 in amino acids: CATSDPGQGAGYTF. The CDR3 nucleotides read TGTGCCACCAGTGATCCGGGACAGGGGGCTGGCTACACCTTC.

J is TRBJ2-5 and V is TRBV7-9; 14 bases are a match to TRBD2. Germline lookup yields CDR1 SEHNR and CDR2 FQNEAQ (reference sequence). V was clipped by 4 bases and J by 0 bases; unmatched bases: 10. The CDR3 has 19 residues. CDR3: CASSSRLAGGPYYQETQYF. In DNA, the CDR3 is TGTGCCAGCAGCTCCCGACTAGCGGGAGGGCCTTATTACCAAGAGACCCAGTACTTC.

V is TRBV19 and J is TRBJ1-1; D gene uncertain. The V gene's germline CDR1 is LNHDA and CDR2 SQIVND (reference sequence). The CDR3 sequence is 13 residues long. With 0 bases removed from V and 1 base from J, the gap between germline ends came to 3 bases. The CDR3 is CASSIDRNTEAFF. CDR3 DNA sequence: TGTGCCAGTAGTATAGATCGGAACACTGAAGCTTTCTTT.

This clone is a singleton in its sample. CDR3 sequence (DNA): TGCAGCGTTGATCCCGGTGAGCAGTTCTTC. Translation gives CSVDPGEQFF. The V and J genes are TRBV29-1 and TRBJ2-1; D ambiguous. Trimming removed 3 bases at V and 9 bases at J, with 6 bases between. Germline V gives CDR1 SQVTM, CDR2 ANQGSEA. The CDR3 runs 10 residues.

This clone was recorded once. The chain joins TRBV11-2 to TRBJ2-5; D is undetermined. In germline, CDR1 is SGHAT, CDR2 FQNNGV. Trimming cost V 3 bases and J 5 bases, with 16 bases left between them. This CDR3 is built from 15 residues. The DNA for the CDR3 is TGTGCCAGCAGCTTGCCGGTCCTAGAGACGGAGACCCAGTACTTC. This gives the protein CASSLPVLETETQYF.

The gene calls are TRBV2 and TRBJ2-1; 9 bases agree with TRBD2. V lost 6 bases, J lost 5 bases, and 14 bases stayed unmatched. The V gene's germline CDR1 is SNHLY and CDR2 FYNNEI. This CDR3 spans 17 amino acids. The CDR3 loop reads CASSATLLAGIDNEQFF. DNA for the CDR3: TGTGCCAGCAGCGCTACCCTCCTAGCGGGAATCGACAATGAGCAGTTCTTC.